This T cell receptor (beta chain) was recorded in a study of human T cells and chemical hapten exposure. Study as a whole: Alopecia universalis, totalis or areata was present in patients who were mostly female.

V gave up 7 bases and J gave up 8 bases; unmatched junction bases: 8. The CDR3 consists of 14 residues. Per the germline V gene, CDR1 is MNHEY and CDR2 is SVGAGI. The time point here: pre-sensitization, week 0. Treatment denoted: therapeutic diphenylcyclopropenone sensitization with weekly scalp DPC. Ahead of each patch test application, blood was drawn. Every donor had alopecia and was 18 to 70 years old; all were suitable for DPC. This clonotype was observed at least ten times. In TCRdb, the RACE reads were re-called with MiXCR into one record per CDR3 protein. The data contain more than 300,000 distinct CDR3 sequences, around 5.5% of them seen just once; the ten biggest clones take up over 6.5%.

The sequence was obtained from a woman aged 18-29 years with alopecia areata. Some clones in this sample may be carry-over from other donors' samples. The sample was whole blood, taken in connection with sensitization to the hapten diphenylcyclopropenone (DPC). The genes are TRBV6-5 and TRBJ2-3, with TRBD2 matching 11 bases. CDR3 amino acids: CASKVAGGPSTQYF. The DNA for the CDR3 is TGTGCCAGCAAGGTAGCGGGGGGGCCGAGTACGCAGTATTTT.